One sample yielded the 8 T cell receptor beta chains listed below, sequenced in a study of regulatory T cells in long-lasting Graves disease. Time point described: newly diagnosed GD, antithyroid drugs for less than 3 months. The TCR library used RNA extracted from PBMCs. Through Arm-PCR of CDR3 regions and iRepertoire HTBI primers, TCR beta libraries were built. TCRdb reanalysed the multiplex PCR reads using MiXCR and keeps one entry per CDR3 protein. This sample has some 500,000 distinct CDR3 sequences, with about 15% found just once. A further study also used this sample, focusing on T cells in Graves' hyperthyroidism and ophthalmopathy.

The material was peripheral blood mononuclear cells (PBMCs), obtained at new diagnosis, from a patient treated with antithyroid drugs. These receptors were obtained from a woman aged 35-65 years with Graves disease.

This rearrangement joins TRBV19 to TRBJ1-1, with 7 bases that match TRBD1. The CDR3 covers 16 residues. The ends lost 3 bases at V and 3 bases at J; junction bases unmatched: 10. CDR1 is LNHDA, CDR2 SQIVND, per germline (reference sequence). This CDR3 reads CASSIFVRGLDTEAFF. Here the CDR3 DNA reads TGTGCCAGTAGTATCTTTGTGAGGGGGCTGGACACTGAAGCTTTCTTT.

This clonotype was seen only a few times. The chain joins TRBV30 to TRBJ2-1, with unresolved D. Germline assignment: CDR1 GTSNPN and CDR2 SVGIG (reference sequence). Deletions cut 2 bases from V and 5 bases from J, with 7 bases between. The CDR3 loop spans 12 amino acids. The CDR3 region is CAWSPFNNEQFF. The DNA of the CDR3 is TGTGCCTGGAGTCCGTTTAACAATGAGCAGTTCTTC.

This clonotype was picked up many times. The rearrangement links TRBV11-2 to TRBJ2-5, with 7 bases that match TRBD2. Germline V lookup: CDR1 SGHAT, CDR2 FQNNGV. V lost 5 bases, J lost 2 bases, and 2 bases stayed unmatched. The CDR3 has 13 residues. In DNA form, the CDR3 reads TGTGCCAGCAGCCCCGGGGGGCAAGAGACCCAGTACTTC. Translation gives CASSPGGQETQYF.

This sequence joins TRBV6-1 and TRBJ1-2; TRBD1 agrees at 9 bases. The germline V gene has CDR1 MNHNS and CDR2 SASEGT. V gave up 11 bases and J gave up 4 bases; unmatched junction bases: 14. The CDR3 totals 15 residues. For the CDR3, the DNA is TGTGCCTGTCGCCCGGGACAGGGCGGTGGCTATGGCTACACCTTC. Protein: CACRPGQGGGYGYTF.

This clonotype has a handful of counts. The chain couples TRBV14 to TRBJ1-1; the match to TRBD1 covers 7 bases. Germline CDR1 reads SGHDN; CDR2 reads FVKESK. The CDR3 has 15 residues. Trimming cost V 4 bases and J 3 bases; bases outside gene matches: 8. The CDR3 DNA reads TGTGCCAGCAGCCCATGGACAGGATGGGACACTGAAGCTTTCTTT. Protein sequence: CASSPWTGWDTEAFF.

This clonotype came up many times. The chain joins TRBV19 to TRBJ1-5, with D unclear. The CDR3 sequence is 13 residues long. Between the trimmed V and J ends, which lost 5 bases and 6 bases, there was a span of 11 bases. The germline gives CDR1 LNHDA, CDR2 SQIVND (reference sequence). The CDR3 spells CASSLGSGQPQHF. In DNA form, the CDR3 reads TGTGCCAGTAGTTTAGGATCGGGTCAGCCCCAGCATTTT.

The J gene is TRBJ1-1, the V gene TRBV5-6; D might be TRBD1 (5 bases). The CDR3 is made up of 12 amino acids. Looked up from germline, CDR1 is SGHDT and CDR2 is YYEEEE. Deletions cut 4 bases from V and 7 bases from J, with 11 bases between. The DNA of the CDR3 is TGTGCCAGCAGCCGGGGGGTCTATGAAGCTTTCTTT. Its translation is CASSRGVYEAFF.

The chain carries TRBV19 and TRBJ1-3, with TRBD1 as a possible D gene (5 bases). V was shortened by 8 bases and J by 4 bases, with 18 bases between the two germline ends. Germline CDR1 reads LNHDA; CDR2 reads SQIVND (reference sequence). The CDR3 loop spans 15 amino acids. The DNA of the CDR3 is TGTGCCAGTGGACGGCAGGGAGCGGGAGGAAACACCATATATTTT. Its protein product is CASGRQGAGGNTIYF.